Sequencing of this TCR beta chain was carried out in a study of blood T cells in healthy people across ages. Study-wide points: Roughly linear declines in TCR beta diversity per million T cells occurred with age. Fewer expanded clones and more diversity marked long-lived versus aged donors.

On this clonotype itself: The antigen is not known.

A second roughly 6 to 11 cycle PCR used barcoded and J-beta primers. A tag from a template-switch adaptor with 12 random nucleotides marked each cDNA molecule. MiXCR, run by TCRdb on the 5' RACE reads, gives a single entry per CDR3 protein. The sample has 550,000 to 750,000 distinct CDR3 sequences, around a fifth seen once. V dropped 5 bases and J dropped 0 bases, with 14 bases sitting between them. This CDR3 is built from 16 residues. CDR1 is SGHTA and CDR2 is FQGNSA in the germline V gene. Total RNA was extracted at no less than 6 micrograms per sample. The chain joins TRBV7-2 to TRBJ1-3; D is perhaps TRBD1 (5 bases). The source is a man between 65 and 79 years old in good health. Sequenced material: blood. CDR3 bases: TGTGCCAGCAGCCAGTTCAGGGTATCCTCTGGAAACACCATATATTTT. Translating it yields CASSQFRVSSGNTIYF.